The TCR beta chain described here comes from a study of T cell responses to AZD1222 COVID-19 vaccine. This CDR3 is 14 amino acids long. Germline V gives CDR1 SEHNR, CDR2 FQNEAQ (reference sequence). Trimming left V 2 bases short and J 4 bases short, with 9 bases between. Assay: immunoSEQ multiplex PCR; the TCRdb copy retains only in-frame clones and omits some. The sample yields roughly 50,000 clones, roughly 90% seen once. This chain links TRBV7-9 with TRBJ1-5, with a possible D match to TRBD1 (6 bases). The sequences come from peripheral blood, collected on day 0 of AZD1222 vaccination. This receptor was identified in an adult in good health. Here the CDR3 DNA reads TGTGCCAGCAGCTTAAAGGGGGTGAATCAGCCCCAGCATTTT. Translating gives CASSLKGVNQPQHF.